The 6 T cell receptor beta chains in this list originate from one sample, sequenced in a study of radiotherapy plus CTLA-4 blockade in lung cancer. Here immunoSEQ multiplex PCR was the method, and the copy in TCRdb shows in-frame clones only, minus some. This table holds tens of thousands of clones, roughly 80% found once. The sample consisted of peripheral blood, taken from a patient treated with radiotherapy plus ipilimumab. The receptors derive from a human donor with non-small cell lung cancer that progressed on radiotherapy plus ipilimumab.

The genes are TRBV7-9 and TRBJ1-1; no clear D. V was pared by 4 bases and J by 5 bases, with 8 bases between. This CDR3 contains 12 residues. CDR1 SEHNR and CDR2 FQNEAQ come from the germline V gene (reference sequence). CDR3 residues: CASSSGGTEAFF. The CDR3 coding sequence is TGTGCCAGCAGCTCTGGAGGAACTGAAGCTTTCTTT.

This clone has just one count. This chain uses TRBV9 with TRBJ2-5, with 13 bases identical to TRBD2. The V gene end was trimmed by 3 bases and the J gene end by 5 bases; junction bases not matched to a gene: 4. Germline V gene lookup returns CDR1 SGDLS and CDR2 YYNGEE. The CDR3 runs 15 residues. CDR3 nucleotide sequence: TGTGCCAGCAGCGCGGGACTAGCGGGAATGGAGACCCAGTACTTC. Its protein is CASSAGLAGMETQYF.

CDR3 loop: CAWSVSEAGELFF. The CDR3 nucleotides read TGTGCCTGGAGTGTATCGGAAGCCGGGGAGCTGTTTTTT. The chain uses TRBV30 and TRBJ2-2; D is ambiguous. Trimming pared 0 bases from V and 6 bases from J, leaving 8 bases between. CDR3 length: 13 residues. Germline CDR1 is GTSNPN and CDR2 is SVGIG (reference sequence). The entire variable domain, with the rest obtained from reference TRBV30 and TRBJ2-2, is as follows: SQTIHQWPATLVQPVGSPLSLECTVEGTSNPNLYWYRQAAGRGLQLLFYSVGIGQISSEVPQNLSASRPQDRQFILSSKKLLLSDSGFYLCAWSVSEAGELFFGEGSRLTVL.

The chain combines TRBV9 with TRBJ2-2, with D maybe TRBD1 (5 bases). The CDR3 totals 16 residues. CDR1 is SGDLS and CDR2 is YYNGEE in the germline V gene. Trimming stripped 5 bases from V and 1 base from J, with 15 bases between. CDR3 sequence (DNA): TGTGCCAGCAGTGTCCCGACAGCCTGGAACACCGGGGAGCTGTTTTTT. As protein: CASSVPTAWNTGELFF.

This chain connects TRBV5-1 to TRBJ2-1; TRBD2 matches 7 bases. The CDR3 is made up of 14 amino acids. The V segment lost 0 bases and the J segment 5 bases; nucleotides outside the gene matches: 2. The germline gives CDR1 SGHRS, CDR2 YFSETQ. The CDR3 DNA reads TGCGCCAGCAGCTTGGCGGGAGGAGACAATGAGCAGTTCTTC. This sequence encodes CASSLAGGDNEQFF.

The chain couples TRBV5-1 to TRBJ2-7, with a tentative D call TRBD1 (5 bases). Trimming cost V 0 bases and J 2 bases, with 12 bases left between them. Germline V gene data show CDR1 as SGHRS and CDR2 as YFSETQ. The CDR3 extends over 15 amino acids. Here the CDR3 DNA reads TGCGCCAGCAGCTTGGATGCAGGGAACGCCTACGAGCAGTACTTC. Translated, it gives CASSLDAGNAYEQYF.